Listed here are 17 T cell receptor beta chains from one sample, sequenced in a study of identical twins. TCRdb passed the 5' RACE reads through MiXCR, listing each CDR3 protein once. The sample holds approximately 600,000 distinct CDR3 sequences, just over 7% seen once. The same data also contributed to another study, on yellow fever vaccine responses in identical twins.

Input material: PBMCs. The receptor set was obtained from a woman under 30 in good health.

The J gene is TRBJ2-3, the V gene TRBV7-3; TRBD2 matches 10 bases. This CDR3 spans 16 amino acids. Losses at the gene ends were 5 bases for V and 0 bases for J; bases not matched to a gene: 5. Germline V gene sequence: CDR1 SGHTA, CDR2 FQGTGA. DNA of the CDR3: TGTGCCAGCAGCATAAATAGCGGGAGGAGCACAGATACGCAGTATTTT. It specifies CASSINSGRSTDTQYF.

The chain employs TRBV2 and TRBJ2-1; TRBD2 aligns across 13 bases. The CDR3 totals 17 residues. CDR1 SNHLY and CDR2 FYNNEI come from the germline V gene. V trimming: 7 bases; J trimming: 7 bases; junction bases outside the gene matches: 13. The CDR3 nucleotides are TGTGCCAGCACCCCTAGTGCCACTAGCGGGAGGGGGAATGAGCAGTTCTTC. Protein: CASTPSATSGRGNEQFF.

The V and J genes are TRBV20-1 and TRBJ2-3; TRBD2 is a possible D gene (5 bases). CDR3 length equals 12 residues. Germline CDR1 is DFQATT and CDR2 is SNEGSKA (reference sequence). The V gene lost 7 bases and the J gene lost 4 bases, with 12 bases spanning the gap. For the CDR3, the DNA is TGCAGTGTGCTAGCCTCCCCAGATACGCAGTATTTT. Protein product: CSVLASPDTQYF.

The rearrangement joins TRBV24-1 to TRBJ2-2; no firm D call. CDR1 is KGHDR and CDR2 is SFDVKD in the germline V gene. The germline V and J ends were trimmed by 0 bases and 0 bases, with 7 bases remaining between them. This CDR3 spans 16 amino acids. In DNA, the CDR3 is TGTGCCACCAGTGATTTGGGCTCCACGAACACCGGGGAGCTGTTTTTT. Translation: CATSDLGSTNTGELFF.

This clonotype appeared many times. CDR3 in amino acids: CASSLGNSNQPQHF. CDR3 bases: TGTGCCAGCAGTTTGGGAAATAGCAATCAGCCCCAGCATTTT. V is TRBV12-3 or TRBV12-4 and J is TRBJ1-5, with unresolved D. CDR3 length equals 14 residues. Trimming pared 3 bases from V and 0 bases from J, leaving 6 bases between.

The chain joins TRBV2 to TRBJ1-1; D not resolved. The length of the CDR3 is 14 residues. V was trimmed by 1 base and J by 2 bases, leaving 8 bases between them. The germline gives CDR1 SNHLY, CDR2 FYNNEI. CDR3 sequence reads: CASSEGRSNTEAFF. DNA of the CDR3: TGTGCCAGCAGTGAAGGCAGGAGCAACACTGAAGCTTTCTTT.

This clonotype was picked up many times. The chain employs TRBV11-1 and TRBJ2-3; D gene ambiguous. The CDR3 consists of 18 residues. Germline values: CDR1 SGHAT, CDR2 FQDESV (reference sequence). Trimming left V 1 base short and J 0 bases short, with 17 bases between. The CDR3 loop reads CASSLDRLPNPSTDTQYF. The CDR3 bases are TGTGCCAGCAGCTTAGACCGGCTACCCAACCCTAGCACAGATACGCAGTATTTT.

This clonotype came up many times. The chain uses TRBV12-3 or TRBV12-4 and TRBJ1-6; 9 positions match TRBD1. Unmatched junction bases numbered 3, after V lost 5 bases and J lost 4 bases. The CDR3 sequence is 15 residues long. For the CDR3, the DNA is TGTGCCAGCAGTCCAGACAGGGGGTATAATTCACCCCTCCACTTT. Protein: CASSPDRGYNSPLHF.

A few counts support this clonotype. This chain uses TRBV29-1 with TRBJ1-5; D might be TRBD1 (5 bases). This CDR3 has 13 residues. The V gene's germline CDR1 is SQVTM and CDR2 ANQGSEA. Trimming stripped 4 bases from V and 5 bases from J, with 12 bases between. CDR3 amino acids: CSVAAGNDQPQHF. CDR3 DNA sequence: TGCAGCGTTGCAGCAGGGAATGATCAGCCCCAGCATTTT.

About this clonotype itself: The CDR3 ends on some other residue instead of the conserved phenylalanine or tryptophan, so this is likely a read error. This chain uses TRBV29-1 with TRBJ2-7; 8 nucleotides agree with TRBD2. CDR3 length: 13 residues. Germline V gene data show CDR1 as SQVTM and CDR2 as ANQGSEA. J lost 4 bases, V lost 3 bases, and 5 bases had no gene match. Here the CDR3 reads CSVESGSSYEQYL. CDR3 DNA: TGCAGCGTTGAGAGCGGGAGCTCGTACGAGCAGTACCTC.

This clonotype was picked up many times. This chain joins TRBV5-1 and TRBJ1-1; D call uncertain. The V end lost 0 bases, the J end lost 1 base, and 7 bases lay between the germline ends. The germline gives CDR1 SGHRS, CDR2 YFSETQ. The CDR3 consists of 14 residues. The CDR3 loop is CASSLAARNTEAFF. The CDR3 region has the DNA TGCGCCAGCAGCTTGGCAGCTAGGAACACTGAAGCTTTCTTT.

This chain connects TRBV7-8 to TRBJ2-3, with 8 positions matching TRBD2. Looked up from germline, CDR1 is SGHVS and CDR2 is FQNEAQ. This CDR3 is built from 19 residues. V dropped 6 bases and J dropped 0; count of bases not matched to a gene: 17. In DNA, the CDR3 is TGTGCCAGCAGGCCGGGACCCGGACGACTAGCGTCTAGCACAGATACGCAGTATTTT. Translation gives CASRPGPGRLASSTDTQYF.

The J gene is TRBJ2-5, the V gene TRBV6-1; no firm D call. The CDR3 is made up of 14 amino acids. The germline V gene encodes CDR1 MNHNS and CDR2 SASEGT. V dropped 0 bases and J dropped 4 bases, with 9 bases sitting between them. Here the CDR3 reads CASSEASPRETQYF. CDR3 in DNA: TGTGCCAGCAGTGAAGCGAGCCCTCGAGAGACCCAGTACTTC.

This clonotype was observed many times. The chain carries TRBV12-3 or TRBV12-4 and TRBJ2-2, with D possibly TRBD1 on 6 matching bases. Trimming left V 4 bases short and J 5 bases short, with 14 bases between. The CDR3 runs 15 residues. The CDR3 bases are TGTGCCAGCAGTTCCAGGGGCCTGGGGACCGGGGAGCTGTTTTTT. This codes for CASSSRGLGTGELFF.

In its sample, this clonotype was seen once. This may arise from a read error, as a much more abundant clone is one base away. This chain's CDR3 is CASTQARGQRETQYF. CDR3 sequence (DNA): TGTGCCAGCACCCAAGCAAGGGGACAGCGAGAGACCCAGTACTTC. The chain carries TRBV3-1 and TRBJ2-5, with 7 bases that match TRBD1. Germline V lookup: CDR1 LGHDT, CDR2 YNNKEL (reference sequence). The CDR3 is made up of 15 amino acids.

This clonotype showed up just a few times. This chain connects TRBV6-1 to TRBJ2-3, with D possibly TRBD2 on 6 matching bases. V lost 6 bases and J 4 bases, leaving 23 bases between the germline ends. This CDR3 comprises 17 residues. From germline, CDR1 is MNHNS and CDR2 SASEGT. The CDR3 region has the DNA TGTGCCAGCAGCCCGACTAGTTCTGACCCGTCCCCAGATACGCAGTATTTT. This codes for CASSPTSSDPSPDTQYF.

Concerning this clonotype itself: A read error may be the cause here, since a much bigger clone is one base away. The chain carries TRBV7-3 and TRBJ2-3; no clear D. The CDR3 contains 15 residues. Germline-derived CDR1 and CDR2 are SGHTA and FQGTGA. The germline V and J ends were trimmed by 1 base and 2 bases, with 10 bases remaining between them. This CDR3 is CASSLMLRNTDTQYF. The CDR3 DNA is TGTGCCAGCAGCTTAATGCTGCGGAACACAGATACGCAGTATTTT.